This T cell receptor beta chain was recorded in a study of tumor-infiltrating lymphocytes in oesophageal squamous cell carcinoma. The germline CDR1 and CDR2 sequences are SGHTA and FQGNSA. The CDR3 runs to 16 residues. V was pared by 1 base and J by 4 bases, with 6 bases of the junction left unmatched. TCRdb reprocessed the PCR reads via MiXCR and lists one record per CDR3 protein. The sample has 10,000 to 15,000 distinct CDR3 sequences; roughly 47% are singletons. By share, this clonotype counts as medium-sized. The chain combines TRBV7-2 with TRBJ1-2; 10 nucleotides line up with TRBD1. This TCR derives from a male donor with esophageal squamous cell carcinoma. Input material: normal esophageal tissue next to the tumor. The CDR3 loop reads CASSLEGTGVGYGYTF. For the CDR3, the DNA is TGTGCCAGCAGCTTAGAGGGGACAGGGGTCGGCTATGGCTACACCTTC.